The source of this T cell receptor beta chain is a study of blood T cell repertoires in COVID-19. Study as a whole: PBMCs, B-cell-depleted T cells, or T cells provided the cDNA or gDNA that made up the material.

How the authors handled the data: Estimation of nucleated cell counts was performed using reference gene primer amplification. This table comes from immunoSEQ multiplex PCR, and its TCRdb copy is limited to in-frame clones, with some not included. Clone size and the V and J calls come from that table; the DNA yielded D and trimming. The table has some 130,000 clones, 70% to 80% seen once; the top ten hold about 10%. Germline assignment: CDR1 SGHAT and CDR2 FQNNGV. V gave up 3 bases and J gave up 4 bases, with 15 bases separating them. This CDR3 comprises 15 residues. Sequences were obtained from peripheral blood. The rearrangement joins TRBV11-2 to TRBJ2-5; perhaps TRBD2 as D (6 bases). The clonotype originates from a man in his 60s who had recovered from COVID-19. The CDR3, as DNA: TGTGCCAGCAGCTTCGGGGGTAGTGAGGGAGAGACCCAGTACTTC. It codes for CASSFGGSEGETQYF.